A single sample is the source of the 30 T cell receptor beta chains below, sequenced in a study of cytomegalovirus exposure and HLA in healthy donors. Primers for the PCR totalled 60 Vbeta and 13 Jbeta. TCRdb's table, derived via immunoSEQ multiplex PCR, lists solely in-frame clones and lacks some. This sample carries more than 100,000 clones, over 60% of them seen once, and the ten largest clones take over 0.8%. Sequencing input: PBMCs. The receptors were gathered from a woman aged 55-70 years in good health and CMV-seronegative.

The chain is built from TRBV7-6 and TRBJ2-5, with D maybe TRBD2 (5 bases). Trimming left V 6 bases short and J 7 bases short, with 15 bases between. CDR1 and CDR2 from the germline V gene are SGHVS and FNYEAQ. This CDR3 has 13 residues. This chain's CDR3 is CASSSLTTGTQYF. The CDR3 DNA is TGTGCCAGCAGTTCACTGACTACCGGGACCCAGTACTTC.

The chain couples TRBV18 to TRBJ1-4, with TRBD1 matching over 10 bases. V trimming: 3 bases; J trimming: 0 bases; junction bases outside the gene matches: 4. Germline V gene lookup returns CDR1 KGHSH and CDR2 LQKENI. The CDR3 is 17 amino acids. CDR3 coding DNA: TGTGCCAGCTCACCGGGACAGGGGCGCGCAACTAATGAAAAACTGTTTTTT. Encoded protein: CASSPGQGRATNEKLFF. The variable domain in full, with the rest retrieved from reference TRBV18 and TRBJ1-4, is NAGVMQNPRHLVRRRGQEARLRCSPMKGHSHVYWYRQLPEEGLKFMVYLQKENIIDESGMPKERFSAEFPKEGPSILRIQQVVRGDSAAYFCASSPGQGRATNEKLFFGSGTQLSVL.

The J gene is TRBJ1-6, the V gene TRBV27; D gene ambiguous. Germline V gives CDR1 MNHEY, CDR2 SMNVEV (reference sequence). The V gene lost 0 bases and the J gene lost 7 bases, with 13 bases spanning the gap. The CDR3 has 16 amino acids. CDR3 in DNA: TGTGCCAGCAGTTTATCGAGGGCGGCTGGGAATTCACCCCTCCACTTT. It is translated as CASSLSRAAGNSPLHF.

This chain links TRBV28 with TRBJ2-7; TRBD2 matches 9 bases. This CDR3 comprises 15 residues. V dropped 2 bases and J dropped 6; count of bases not matched to a gene: 8. CDR1 is MDHEN, CDR2 SYDVKM, per germline. As DNA, the CDR3 is TGTGCCAGCAGTTTAGTCGGGACTAGCAATCGCGAGCAGTACTTC. As protein: CASSLVGTSNREQYF.

The chain recombines TRBV5-5 with TRBJ2-4; D ambiguous. Germline CDR1 and CDR2: SGHKS and YYEKEE (reference sequence). Trimming took off 1 base at V and 7 bases at J, with 9 bases between the two ends. The CDR3 is 13 residues long. The DNA for the CDR3 is TGTGCCAGCAGCTTGCTCGTAGATAACATTCAGTACTTC. Translation gives CASSLLVDNIQYF. Supplemented by reference TRBV5-5 and TRBJ2-4, the full variable domain reads DAGVTQSPTHLIKTRGQQVTLRCSPISGHKSVSWYQQVLGQGPQFIFQYYEKEERGRGNFPDRFSARQFPNYSSELNVNALLLGDSALYLCASSLLVDNIQYFGAGTRLSVL.

The gene calls are TRBV2 and TRBJ2-5; maybe TRBD2 (6 bases). There are 12 residues in the CDR3. The germline gives CDR1 SNHLY, CDR2 FYNNEI. The ends were cut back, 9 bases at V and 5 bases at J, with 13 bases in the middle. The CDR3 here is CASRTIGETQYF. The CDR3 coding sequence is TGTGCCAGTAGGACTATTGGGGAGACCCAGTACTTC.

Here the CDR3 reads CASSPGQGAAEAFF. CDR3 DNA sequence: TGTGCCAGCAGCCCGGGACAGGGTGCGGCTGAAGCTTTCTTT. The chain uses TRBV7-9 and TRBJ1-1; 9 nucleotides align to TRBD1. V trimming: 5 bases; J trimming: 6 bases; junction bases outside the gene matches: 7. This CDR3 region has 14 residues. Germline V lookup: CDR1 SEHNR, CDR2 FQNEAQ (reference sequence).

This rearrangement joins TRBV6-1 to TRBJ2-3, with D perhaps matching TRBD1 (5 bases). This CDR3 region has 14 residues. V lost 3 bases and J 3 bases, leaving 10 bases between the germline ends. Looked up from germline, CDR1 is MNHNS and CDR2 is SASEGT. The CDR3 loop is CASSESRVTDTQYF. The CDR3 region has the DNA TGTGCCAGCAGTGAGTCCAGGGTAACAGATACGCAGTATTTT.

The V and J genes are TRBV5-1 and TRBJ2-5, with D maybe TRBD1 (6 bases). The DNA end lines up better with TRBJ2-7; the J call may be wrong. This CDR3 is built from 15 residues. Germline V lookup: CDR1 SGHRS, CDR2 YFSETQ. The DNA for the CDR3 is TGCGCCAGCAGCACAACACAGGGTGGTAACTACGAGCAGTACTTC. Residues: CASSTTQGGNYEQYF.

The chain is built from TRBV7-2 and TRBJ2-7, with 7 bases that match TRBD2. J gave up 5 bases and V 3 bases, and 7 bases lay outside the gene matches. Germline V gene sequence: CDR1 SGHTA, CDR2 FQGNSA. This CDR3 region has 14 residues. Written as DNA, the CDR3 is TGTGCCAGCAGCTTGGTGGGAGGGCCTCACGAGCAGTACTTC. Its protein is CASSLVGGPHEQYF.

This clone was counted between two and nine times. The chain has TRBV2 and TRBJ1-6; 7 nucleotides match TRBD1. This CDR3 spans 14 amino acids. Looked up from germline, CDR1 is SNHLY and CDR2 is FYNNEI. V dropped 2 bases and J dropped 7; count of bases not matched to a gene: 2. The CDR3 loop reads CASSETGENSPLHF. Here the CDR3 DNA reads TGTGCCAGCAGTGAAACAGGGGAAAATTCACCCCTCCACTTT.

CDR3 region: CASGGPRGNIQYF. CDR3 DNA: TGTGCCAGTGGTGGCCCCCGGGGAAACATTCAGTACTTC. This chain connects TRBV19 to TRBJ2-4; D is perhaps TRBD2 (5 bases). The length of the CDR3 is 13 residues. CDR1 is LNHDA, CDR2 SQIVND, per germline (reference sequence). The V end lost 8 bases, the J end lost 6 bases, and 14 bases lay between the germline ends.

The chain combines TRBV28 with TRBJ2-7, with TRBD2 as a possible D gene (5 bases). Germline V gene sequence: CDR1 MDHEN, CDR2 SYDVKM. V was clipped by 5 bases and J by 6 bases, with 14 bases between them. The CDR3 extends over 13 amino acids. CDR3 in amino acids: CASSDSSISEQYF. The CDR3 coding sequence is TGTGCCAGCAGTGACTCTAGCATTAGCGAGCAGTACTTC. Drawing the rest from reference TRBV28 and TRBJ2-7, the complete variable domain is DVKVTQSSRYLVKRTGEKVFLECVQDMDHENMFWYRQDPGLGLRLIYFSYDVKMKEKGDIPEGYSVSREKKERFSLILESASTNQTSMYLCASSDSSISEQYFGPGTRLTVT.

The chain has TRBV25-1 and TRBJ2-7, with D maybe TRBD2 (6 bases). V lost 1 base and J lost 2, with 9 bases in between. The V gene's germline CDR1 is MGHDK and CDR2 SYGVNS. This CDR3 has 14 residues. The CDR3: CASSESGRTYEQYF. The CDR3 DNA follows: TGTGCCAGCAGTGAATCAGGGAGGACCTACGAGCAGTACTTC.

This clone was observed a few times. The chain joins TRBV4-1 to TRBJ2-2, with TRBD2 as a possible D gene (6 bases). The CDR3 is 17 amino acids. V shed 0 bases and J shed 3 bases, with 14 bases lying between them. The germline gives CDR1 MGHRA, CDR2 YSYEKL. Here the CDR3 reads CASSQDEWPGDTGELFF. The CDR3 DNA sequence: TGCGCCAGCAGCCAAGATGAGTGGCCGGGGGACACCGGGGAGCTGTTTTTT.

J is TRBJ2-1 and V is TRBV5-6; no clear D gene. The CDR3 contains 13 residues. The germline V gene encodes CDR1 SGHDT and CDR2 YYEEEE. V lost 1 base and J 5 bases, leaving 7 bases between the germline ends. The CDR3, as DNA: TGTGCCAGCAGCTTGTATAATGACAATGAGCAGTTCTTC. Protein: CASSLYNDNEQFF.

V usage is TRBV19 and J usage is TRBJ2-1, with 7 bases lining up with TRBD2. Trimming at V came to 5 bases and at J to 6 bases, leaving 4 bases not matched to a gene. Germline CDR1 is LNHDA and CDR2 is SQIVND (reference sequence). This CDR3 comprises 13 residues. The CDR3 DNA sequence: TGTGCCAGTAGTCCGACTAGCTCCAATGAGCAGTTCTTC. This codes for CASSPTSSNEQFF.

The chain couples TRBV28 to TRBJ2-3, with 7 bases lining up with TRBD2. The trim removed 7 bases at V and 2 bases at J, leaving 3 bases unmatched. This CDR3 has 13 amino acids. Germline CDR1 and CDR2: MDHEN and SYDVKM. CDR3 protein: CASTQRDTDTQYF. Here the CDR3 DNA reads TGTGCCAGCACCCAGCGGGACACAGATACGCAGTATTTT.

The gene calls are TRBV19 and TRBJ2-7; perhaps TRBD2 as D (7 bases). This CDR3 is 15 amino acids long. The V gene's germline CDR1 is LNHDA and CDR2 SQIVND (reference sequence). Trimming took off 0 bases at V and 2 bases at J, with 11 bases between the two ends. The CDR3 loop reads CASSIDRRGPYEQYF. DNA of the CDR3: TGTGCCAGTAGTATAGATCGGCGGGGGCCCTACGAGCAGTACTTC.

This rearrangement joins TRBV5-5 to TRBJ2-7; possibly TRBD2 for D (6 bases). The CDR3 contains 17 residues. The germline V and J ends were trimmed by 0 bases and 0 bases, with 16 bases remaining between them. CDR1 and CDR2 (germline): SGHKS, YYEKEE (reference sequence). The CDR3 nucleotides read TGTGCCAGCAGCTTGGGGGCAGGAGCGGGTGGCTCCTACGAGCAGTACTTC. Protein product: CASSLGAGAGGSYEQYF.

With regard to this clone: Other DNA sequences in this sample translate to the same CDR3. The genes are TRBV27 and TRBJ2-2; TRBD2 is a possible D gene (6 bases). CDR1 and CDR2 from the germline V gene are MNHEY and SMNVEV (reference sequence). This CDR3 has 15 residues. The ends were cut back, 8 bases at V and 1 base at J, with 14 bases in the middle. The CDR3 reads CASRRLALNTGELFF. The CDR3 coding sequence is TGTGCCAGCCGGAGGCTAGCGTTGAACACCGGGGAGCTGTTTTTT.

This sequence joins TRBV5-1 and TRBJ2-1; 9 nucleotides agree with TRBD1. V shed 5 bases, J shed 0 bases, and the junction held 9 bases outside the gene matches. The CDR3 spans 17 residues. Germline-derived CDR1 and CDR2 are SGHRS and YFSETQ. The CDR3 region is CASRTGGQGSSYNEQFF. The CDR3 nucleotides read TGCGCCAGCAGGACAGGGGGTCAGGGCTCCTCCTACAATGAGCAGTTCTTC.

A few counts support this clone. This chain links TRBV6-5 with TRBJ2-1; 11 bases are shared with TRBD2. Losses at the gene ends were 0 bases for V and 9 bases for J; bases not matched to a gene: 7. Germline V gene lookup returns CDR1 MNHEY and CDR2 SVGAGI. The CDR3 consists of 16 residues. The CDR3 region has the DNA TGTGCCAGCAGTTACTCGGCTAGCGGGGGGCTGGGTGAGCAGTTCTTC. Amino acid sequence: CASSYSASGGLGEQFF.

V and J are TRBV4-1 and TRBJ2-7; TRBD2 agrees at 13 bases. Germline V gene sequence: CDR1 MGHRA, CDR2 YSYEKL. The CDR3 covers 19 residues. V lost 3 bases, J lost 4 bases, and 15 bases stayed unmatched. The CDR3: CASSQIGTSGISFGYEQYF. For the CDR3, the DNA is TGCGCCAGCAGCCAGATCGGGACTAGCGGGATCTCGTTTGGATACGAGCAGTACTTC.

This clone has more than one count but fewer than ten. The rearrangement links TRBV27 to TRBJ2-3; D unresolved. CDR1 is MNHEY, CDR2 SMNVEV, per germline (reference sequence). This CDR3 comprises 14 residues. V lost 0 bases and J 2 bases, leaving 6 bases between the germline ends. Here the CDR3 reads CASSLSQNTDTQYF. The CDR3 coding sequence is TGTGCCAGCAGTTTATCCCAGAACACAGATACGCAGTATTTT.

This chain joins TRBV6-5 and TRBJ1-3, with 7 bases that match TRBD1. Germline CDR1 MNHEY, CDR2 SVGAGI. Losses at the gene ends were 2 bases for V and 2 bases for J; bases not matched to a gene: 6. CDR3 length equals 16 residues. CDR3 sequence: CASSYGGRGTGNTIYF. CDR3 in DNA: TGTGCCAGCAGTTACGGTGGCAGGGGGACTGGAAACACCATATATTTT.

The sample holds one count of this clone. The chain combines TRBV6-1 with TRBJ2-2; TRBD2 matches 10 bases. The junction had 11 bases not matched to a gene; V was cut back by 3 bases and J by 7 bases. The CDR3 covers 17 residues. Germline loops: CDR1 MNHNS, CDR2 SASEGT. CDR3 nucleotides: TGTGCCAGCAGTGAGCACGCCATCGAGCGGGAGGGCGGGGAGCTGTTTTTT. This translates into CASSEHAIEREGGELFF.

CDR3 amino acids: CASSLQGSSGNTIYF. Here the CDR3 DNA reads TGTGCCAGCAGTTTACAGGGGAGCTCTGGAAACACCATATATTTT. The chain links TRBV28 to TRBJ1-3, with a weak D call TRBD1 (6 bases). Germline V lookup: CDR1 MDHEN, CDR2 SYDVKM. The V and J ends lost 2 bases and 0 bases respectively, with 8 bases between them. The CDR3 spans 15 residues.

This clone was recorded only once. The V call is TRBV2, the J call TRBJ2-7; 10 nucleotides align to TRBD2. The CDR3 spans 15 residues. Germline loops: CDR1 SNHLY, CDR2 FYNNEI. With 3 bases clipped from V and 3 bases from J, the junction kept 5 bases outside the gene matches. In nucleotides, the CDR3 is TGTGCCAGCAGTGAGGAGACTAGCGGGTTCTACGAGCAGTACTTC. Protein product: CASSEETSGFYEQYF.

This clone has more than one count but fewer than ten. The gene calls are TRBV7-6 and TRBJ1-2; the match to TRBD1 covers 7 bases. CDR1 SGHVS and CDR2 FNYEAQ come from the germline V gene. V gave up 5 bases and J gave up 2 bases; unmatched junction bases: 8. The CDR3 has 15 amino acids. The CDR3 region is CASSPPTGTNYGYTF. In DNA, the CDR3 is TGTGCCAGCAGCCCTCCGACAGGGACCAACTATGGCTACACCTTC.